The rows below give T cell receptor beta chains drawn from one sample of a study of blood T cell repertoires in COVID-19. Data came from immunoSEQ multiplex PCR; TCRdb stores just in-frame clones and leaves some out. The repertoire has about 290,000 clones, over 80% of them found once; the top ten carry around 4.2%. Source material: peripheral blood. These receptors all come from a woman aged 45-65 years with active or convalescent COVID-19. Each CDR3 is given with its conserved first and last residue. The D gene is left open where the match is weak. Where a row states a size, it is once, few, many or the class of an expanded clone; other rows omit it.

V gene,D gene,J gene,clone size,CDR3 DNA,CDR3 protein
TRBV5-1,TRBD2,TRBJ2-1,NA,TGCGCCAGCACCTTGGGGACTAGCGGGAACAATGAGCAGTTCTTC,CASTLGTSGNNEQFF
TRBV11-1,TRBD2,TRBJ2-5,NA,TGTGCCAGCAGCCCGGGACTAGCGGGACGCCAAGAGACCCAGTACTTC,CASSPGLAGRQETQYF
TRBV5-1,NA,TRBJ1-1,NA,TGCGCCAGCAGCTTGGAGGGGCCGCCGAACACTGAAGCTTTCTTT,CASSLEGPPNTEAFF
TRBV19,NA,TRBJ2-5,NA,TGTGCCAGTAGTAAGTGGGAGGAGGAGACCCAGTACTTC,CASSKWEEETQYF
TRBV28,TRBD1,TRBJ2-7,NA,TGTGCCAGCAGATCGACAGGGGGCGTCTCCTACGAGCAGTACTTC,CASRSTGGVSYEQYF
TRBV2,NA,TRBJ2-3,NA,TGTGCCAGCACCGCGAGAGGGGGAGATACGCAGTATTTT,CASTARGGDTQYF
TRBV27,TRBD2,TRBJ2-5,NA,TGTGCCAGCAGTGGACTAGCGGGGTTCCAAGAGACCCAGTACTTC,CASSGLAGFQETQYF
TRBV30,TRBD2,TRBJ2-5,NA,TGTGCCTGGAGTCCGAGGGAGGGCCGAGAGACCCAGTACTTC,CAWSPREGRETQYF
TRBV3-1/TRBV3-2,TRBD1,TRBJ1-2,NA,TGTGCCAGCCACAATTCCGGGACAGAAAAAAATGGCTACACCTTC,CASHNSGTEKNGYTF
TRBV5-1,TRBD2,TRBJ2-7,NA,TGCGCCAGCAGCCTCCGGACTAGCGGGAGCTACGAGCAGTACTTC,CASSLRTSGSYEQYF
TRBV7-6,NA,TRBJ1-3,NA,TGTGCCAGCAGCTTAGGGACAGCCTCTGGAAACACCATATATTTT,CASSLGTASGNTIYF
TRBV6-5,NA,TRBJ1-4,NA,TGTGCCAGCAAGTCGGGGAGCCTACAGAATGAAAAACTGTTTTTT,CASKSGSLQNEKLFF
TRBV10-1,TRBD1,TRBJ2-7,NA,TGCGCCAGCAGACCCTCGGGACAGTGGCTACCCCCCCAATCCGATAGGTACGAGCAGTACTTC,CASRPSGQWLPPQSDRYEQYF
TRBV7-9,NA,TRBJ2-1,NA,TGTGCCAGCAGCCCCAAGGGGACCTACAATGAGCAGTTCTTC,CASSPKGTYNEQFF
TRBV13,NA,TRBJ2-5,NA,TGTGCCAGCAGCTCCCAGGGGAACAAACAAGAGACCCAGTACTTC,CASSSQGNKQETQYF
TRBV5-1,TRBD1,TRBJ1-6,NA,TGCGCCAGCAGCCGCCTCCCCGGACAGGCACAGTCACCCCTCCACTTT,CASSRLPGQAQSPLHF
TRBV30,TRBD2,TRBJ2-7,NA,TGTGCCTGGAAAGCTAGCGGGACTCCTTCCTACGAGCAGTACTTC,CAWKASGTPSYEQYF
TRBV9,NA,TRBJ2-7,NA,TGTGCCAGCAGCCCGCACATACAGGGAATTACCTACGAGCAGTACTTC,CASSPHIQGITYEQYF
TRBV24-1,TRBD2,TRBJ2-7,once,TGTGCCACCACCCTCCTAGCGGGAGGGCCCCTCGAGCAGTACTTC,CATTLLAGGPLEQYF
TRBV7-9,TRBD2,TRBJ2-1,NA,TGTGCCAGCAGCTCGACTAGCGGGATATCGTCCCTAGATGAGCAGTTCTTC,CASSSTSGISSLDEQFF
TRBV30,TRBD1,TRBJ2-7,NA,TGTGCCTGGAGTGCCCTCGGGACAGCCGGTCGTGACGAGCAGTACTTC,CAWSALGTAGRDEQYF
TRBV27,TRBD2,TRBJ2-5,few,TGTGCCAGCAGTATAGCCTCTAGCGGTGGAGAGACCCAGTACTTC,CASSIASSGGETQYF
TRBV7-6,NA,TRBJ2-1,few,TGTGCCAGCAGCTTGAGCGCGTGGGAGGACCCGACCAATGAGCAGTTCTTC,CASSLSAWEDPTNEQFF
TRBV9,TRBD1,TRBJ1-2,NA,TGTGCCAGCAGCGTAGACAGGGGGTCTTCCTATGGCTACACCTTC,CASSVDRGSSYGYTF
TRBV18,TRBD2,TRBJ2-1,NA,TGTGCCAGCTCCCTGGGAGGGCCTGATTCCTACAATGAGCAGTTCTTC,CASSLGGPDSYNEQFF
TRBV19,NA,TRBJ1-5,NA,TGTGCCAGTAGTTTACGACAGGTGCCTGCCAATCAGCCCCAGCATTTT,CASSLRQVPANQPQHF
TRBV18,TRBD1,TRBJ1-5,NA,TGTGCCAGCTCACCGCCGGGACAGCCTAATCAGCCCCAGCATTTT,CASSPPGQPNQPQHF
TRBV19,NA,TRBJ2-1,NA,TGTGCCAGTAGTATCGGGGAGAAAACCTACAATGAGCAGTTCTTC,CASSIGEKTYNEQFF
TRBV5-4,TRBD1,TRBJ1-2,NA,TGTGCCAGCAGCGGACAGGGGGCGATTTATGGCTACACCTTC,CASSGQGAIYGYTF
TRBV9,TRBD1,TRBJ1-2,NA,TGTGCCAGCAGCGCCCACGACAGGGAATCCTATGGCTACACCTTC,CASSAHDRESYGYTF
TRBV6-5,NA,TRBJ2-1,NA,TGTGCCAGCAGCTCTAACTTCAACAATGAGCAGTTCTTC,CASSSNFNNEQFF
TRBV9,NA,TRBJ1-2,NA,TGTGCCAGCAGCGTAGCTTGGGGGGAAAGAGAGAGGTATGGCTACACCTTC,CASSVAWGERERYGYTF
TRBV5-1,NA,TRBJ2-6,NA,TGCGCCAGCAGCCCCGGGGCAGGGGTCTCTGGGGCCAACGTCCTGACTTTC,CASSPGAGVSGANVLTF
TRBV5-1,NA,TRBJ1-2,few,TGCGCCAGCAGCTTGGACTCCCGCGGGGAGGGCTATGGCTACACCTTC,CASSLDSRGEGYGYTF
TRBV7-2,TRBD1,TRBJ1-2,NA,TGTGCCAGCAGCTTAACAGGGGGAAGGGGCTACACCTTC,CASSLTGGRGYTF
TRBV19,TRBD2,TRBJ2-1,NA,TGTGCCAGTAGTATAGATCCTATTAGCGGGAGTAAGGATGAGCAGTTCTTC,CASSIDPISGSKDEQFF
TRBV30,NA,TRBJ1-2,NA,TGTGCCTGGACCACTAGGATCGCTGGCTACACCTTC,CAWTTRIAGYTF
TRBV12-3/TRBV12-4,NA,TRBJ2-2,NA,TGTGCCAGCAGCCGTCCGGGGGAGCTGTTTTTT,CASSRPGELFF
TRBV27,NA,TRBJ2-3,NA,TGTGCCAGCGGGAAAGGGGGACCCACAGATACGCAGTATTTT,CASGKGGPTDTQYF
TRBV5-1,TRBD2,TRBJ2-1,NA,TGCGCCAGCAGCTGGGGTAGGCGGGAGGGCAACAATGAGCAGTTCTTC,CASSWGRREGNNEQFF
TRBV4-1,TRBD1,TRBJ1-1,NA,TGCGCCAGCAGCCACCCGAGGGGACAGGGAAACACTGAAGCTTTCTTT,CASSHPRGQGNTEAFF
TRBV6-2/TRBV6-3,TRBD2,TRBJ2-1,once,TGTGCCAGCAGTGCGGGACTAGTCGATGAGCAGTTCTTC,CASSAGLVDEQFF
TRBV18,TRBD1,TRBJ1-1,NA,TGTGCCAGCTCACCTGGACAGGGGGTAGACACTGAAGCTTTCTTT,CASSPGQGVDTEAFF
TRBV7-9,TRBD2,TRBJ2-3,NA,TGTGCCAGCAGCCTTTGGACTAGCGGGAGTTATACGCAGTATTTT,CASSLWTSGSYTQYF
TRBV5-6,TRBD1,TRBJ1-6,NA,TGTGCCAGCAGCGCCGAGACAGGGGGCAGTAATTCACCCCTCCACTTT,CASSAETGGSNSPLHF
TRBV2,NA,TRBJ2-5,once,TGTGCCAGCAGTGTCTCGGGCAGGGAAGTATTGGAGACCCAGTACTTC,CASSVSGREVLETQYF
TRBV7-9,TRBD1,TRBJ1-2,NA,TGTGCCAGCAGCCCGGGACAGGTTTTATATCCGAAAGGCACCTTC,CASSPGQVLYPKGTF
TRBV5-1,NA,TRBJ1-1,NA,TGCGCCAGCAGCTTGGGCATACAGGGTCGGAACACTGAAGCTTTCTTT,CASSLGIQGRNTEAFF
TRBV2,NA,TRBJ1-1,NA,TGTGCCAGCAGTGAACAGGGGCTGAGCACTGAAGCTTTCTTT,CASSEQGLSTEAFF
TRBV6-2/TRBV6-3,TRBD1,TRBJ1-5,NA,TGTGCCAGCAGTGGGGACAGGTTATATCAGCCCCAGCATTTT,CASSGDRLYQPQHF
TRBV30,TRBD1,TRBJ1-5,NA,TGTGCCTGGAGTTTTAGGACAGGAGGGTTGGTCCGCAATCAGCCCCAGCATTTT,CAWSFRTGGLVRNQPQHF
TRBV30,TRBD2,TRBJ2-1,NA,TGTGCCTGGAGTGTGCGGGAGGGCTCCTACAATGAGCAGTTCTTC,CAWSVREGSYNEQFF
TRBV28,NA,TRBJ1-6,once,TGTGCCAGCAGTTTTACAGGGTTATATAATTCACCCCTCCACTTT,CASSFTGLYNSPLHF
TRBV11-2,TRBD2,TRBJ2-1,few,TGTGCCAGCAGCTCCTCACTCCTAGCGGGAGATGAGCAGTTCTTC,CASSSSLLAGDEQFF
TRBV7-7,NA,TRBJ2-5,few,TGTGCCAGCAGCTCCTCCCCCGGGACTCCGGGGTATAGAGAGACCCAGTACTTC,CASSSSPGTPGYRETQYF